The clone carrying this T cell receptor (beta chain) has more than one count but fewer than ten. Its specificity is not known. This sample is drawn from a study of T-cell reconstitution after alpha-beta-depleted transplantation in children. Broader study findings: One year post-transplant, T-cell counts and diversity were largely derived from T cells produced anew. The study traced high day-60 TCRbeta diversity in some patients to surviving recipient T cells and thymic progenitors. Alpha-beta T cells present about two months after transplant were reported to originate from several hundred expanded graft clones.

This sample's TCRbeta library carried unique molecular identifier barcodes. MiXCR, applied by TCRdb to the PCR reads, yields one record per CDR3 protein. The data hold hundreds of thousands of distinct CDR3 sequences, with roughly 15% observed a single time. This sequence was found in a male patient under 18 who had a stem cell transplant for acute lymphoblastic leukemia, so the T cells may come from the graft donor. The sequenced sample was PBMCs, mostly from graft donor cells, obtained 360 days after TCRalphabeta/CD19-depleted stem cell transplant.

The CDR3 DNA reads TGTGCCAGCAGCTTAATTGGGATCGGAACTAGCGGGAGGGCAGAGACCCAGTACTTC. This sequence encodes CASSLIGIGTSGRAETQYF. The V and J genes are TRBV11-1 and TRBJ2-5; 13 bases are shared with TRBD2. Germline CDR1 reads SGHAT; CDR2 reads FQDESV (reference sequence). Trimming cost V 2 bases and J 4 bases; bases outside gene matches: 13. CDR3 length equals 19 residues. Looking up the rest from reference TRBV11-1 and TRBJ2-5 gives the full variable domain: EAEVAQSPRYKITEKSQAVAFWCDPISGHATLYWYRQILGQGPELLVQFQDESVVDDSQLPKDRFSAERLKGVDSTLKIQPAELGDSAMYLCASSLIGIGTSGRAETQYFGPGTRLLVL.